The 20 T cell receptor beta chains below were found in one sample sequenced in a study of blood T cell repertoires in COVID-19. This table comes from immunoSEQ multiplex PCR, and its TCRdb copy is limited to in-frame clones, with some not included. Among some 97,000 clones listed, about nine tenths were seen once. The sequencing input was peripheral blood. Source of these receptors: a man aged 55 to 70 with acute or convalescent COVID-19.

This clone was observed once. J is TRBJ2-7 and V is TRBV28; 11 bases line up with TRBD2. The CDR3 extends over 15 amino acids. V lost 5 bases to trimming and J lost 5 bases; unmatched junction nucleotides: 8. Germline V gives CDR1 MDHEN, CDR2 SYDVKM. This chain's CDR3 is CASSPVAGGHNEQYV. The CDR3 region has the DNA TGTGCCAGCAGTCCGGTAGCGGGAGGGCACAACGAGCAGTACGTC.

This sequence joins TRBV2 and TRBJ1-5; TRBD1 agrees at 7 bases. The CDR3 spans 15 residues. V shed 6 bases, J shed 2 bases, and the junction held 7 bases outside the gene matches. Germline CDR1 and CDR2: SNHLY and FYNNEI. CDR3 in DNA: TGTGCCAGCAGCCTAGGACAGGCCCGCAATCAGCCCCAGCATTTT. Its protein product is CASSLGQARNQPQHF.

In its sample, this clone was seen once. This rearrangement joins TRBV7-3 to TRBJ2-1, with 10 bases fitting TRBD2. The trim removed 3 bases at V and 8 bases at J, leaving 4 bases unmatched. CDR1 SGHTA and CDR2 FQGTGA come from the germline V gene. The CDR3 extends over 14 amino acids. The CDR3, as DNA: TGTGCCAGCAGCTTTAGCGGGAGGATGGATGAGCAGTTCTTC. Translating it yields CASSFSGRMDEQFF.

V is TRBV19 and J is TRBJ1-5; 7 bases align to TRBD1. The CDR3 runs 13 residues. With 9 bases clipped from V and 6 bases from J, the junction kept 8 bases outside the gene matches. CDR1 LNHDA and CDR2 SQIVND come from the germline V gene (reference sequence). DNA for the CDR3: TGTGCCAGCGCGGGAGGGGGCGGTCAGCCCCAGCATTTT. The encoded protein is CASAGGGGQPQHF. Full variable domain (remainder filled in from reference TRBV19 and TRBJ1-5): DGGITQSPKYLFRKEGQNVTLSCEQNLNHDAMYWYRQDPGQGLRLIYYSQIVNDFQKGDIAEGYSVSREKKESFPLTVTSAQKNPTAFYLCASAGGGGQPQHFGDGTRLSIL.

The chain recombines TRBV7-3 with TRBJ2-1; possibly TRBD2 for D (5 bases). CDR3 size: 13 residues. V dropped 1 base and J dropped 6 bases, with 7 bases sitting between them. Germline V gene sequence: CDR1 SGHTA, CDR2 FQGTGA. For the CDR3, the DNA is TGTGCCAGCAGCTTAAGGCGGGCCAATGAGCAGTTCTTC. Amino acid sequence: CASSLRRANEQFF.

The chain is built from TRBV19 and TRBJ2-2, with D perhaps TRBD2 (6 bases). V gave up 1 base and J gave up 13 bases, with 13 bases separating them. The CDR3 covers 13 residues. The germline V gene has CDR1 LNHDA and CDR2 SQIVND (reference sequence). The CDR3 coding sequence is TGTGCCAGTAGTATAGTTTTGCAGGAGGGGCTGTTTTTT. This sequence encodes CASSIVLQEGLFF. The full variable domain, rest sourced from reference TRBV19 and TRBJ2-2, is DGGITQSPKYLFRKEGQNVTLSCEQNLNHDAMYWYRQDPGQGLRLIYYSQIVNDFQKGDIAEGYSVSREKKESFPLTVTSAQKNPTAFYLCASSIVLQEGLFFGEGSRLTVL.

CDR3 in amino acids: CASSLWAGRQGANEKLFF. The CDR3 DNA is TGTGCCAGCAGCTTATGGGCAGGACGACAGGGGGCTAATGAAAAACTGTTTTTT. V is TRBV7-8 and J is TRBJ1-4; 9 bases align to TRBD1. Germline CDR1 and CDR2: SGHVS and FQNEAQ. CDR3 size: 18 residues. V shed 2 bases, J shed 3 bases, and the junction held 10 bases outside the gene matches. Variable domain in full (rest from reference TRBV7-8 and TRBJ1-4): GAGVSQSPRYKVAKRGQDVALRCDPISGHVSLFWYQQALGQGPEFLTYFQNEAQLDKSGLPSDRFFAERPEGSVSTLKIQRTQQEDSAVYLCASSLWAGRQGANEKLFFGSGTQLSVL.

The table lists this clone with a count of one. The chain joins TRBV4-1 to TRBJ2-1, with 7 bases aligning to TRBD2. V lost 7 bases, J lost 4 bases, and 10 bases stayed unmatched. This CDR3 is 15 amino acids long. Germline V CDR1 and CDR2: MGHRA, YSYEKL. CDR3 bases: TGCGCCAGCAACTCCCAGGAGCGGGGATACAATGAGCAGTTCTTC. As protein: CASNSQERGYNEQFF.

This rearrangement joins TRBV28 to TRBJ1-5; 7 positions agree with TRBD1. Looked up from germline, CDR1 is MDHEN and CDR2 is SYDVKM. V lost 4 bases and J lost 0; bases outside the gene matches: 9. The CDR3 consists of 17 residues. The CDR3 protein is CASSSFSGQNSNQPQHF. The CDR3 nucleotides read TGTGCCAGCAGTTCCTTCTCGGGACAGAATAGCAATCAGCCCCAGCATTTT.

This clone was seen only a few times. The junction and the germline gene differ at one end; a read error may be behind it. The V gene is TRBV7-7, the J gene TRBJ2-2; weak D call: TRBD2 (7 bases). The CDR3 totals 14 residues. Looked up from germline, CDR1 is SSHAT and CDR2 is FNYEAQ (reference sequence). The DNA of the CDR3 is TGTGCTAGCAGCTCAAGGGGGGGCACCGGGGAGCTGTTTTTT. Encoded protein: CASSSRGGTGELFF.

V usage is TRBV2 and J usage is TRBJ1-1; D unresolved. CDR1 SNHLY and CDR2 FYNNEI come from the germline V gene. The CDR3 covers 13 residues. V lost 4 bases to trimming and J lost 1 base, with 7 bases between them. The CDR3 region has the DNA TGTGCCAGCAGTGCGGAGGGGAACACTGAAGCTTTCTTT. Protein: CASSAEGNTEAFF.

This chain connects TRBV28 to TRBJ1-2, with D possibly being TRBD1 (5 bases). Germline CDR1 and CDR2: MDHEN and SYDVKM. The CDR3 is made up of 14 amino acids. Trimming removed 2 bases at V and 5 bases at J, with 12 bases between. The CDR3 protein is CASSLTTGVYGYTF. The CDR3 DNA reads as TGTGCCAGCAGTTTAACAACGGGGGTGTATGGCTACACCTTC.

A single count supports this clone. This rearrangement joins TRBV7-8 to TRBJ2-2; D might be TRBD1 (6 bases). The CDR3 runs 15 residues. V was shortened by 6 bases and J by 4 bases, with 15 bases between the two germline ends. Germline V gives CDR1 SGHVS, CDR2 FQNEAQ. The CDR3 protein is CASSFRQVGTGELFF. CDR3 bases: TGTGCCAGCAGTTTCAGACAGGTCGGCACCGGGGAGCTGTTTTTT.

V gene TRBV10-1 combines with J gene TRBJ1-1, with 8 nucleotides matching TRBD1. The CDR3 runs 14 residues. In germline, CDR1 is WNHNN, CDR2 SYGVQD (reference sequence). V trimming: 3 bases; J trimming: 7 bases; junction bases outside the gene matches: 7. Here the CDR3 DNA reads TGCGCCAGCAGTGATGCTACAGGGGGACGTGAAGCTTTCTTT. This gives the protein CASSDATGGREAFF.

The chain combines TRBV28 with TRBJ2-3; 10 nucleotides align to TRBD2. The trim removed 8 bases at V and 5 bases at J, leaving 7 bases unmatched. This CDR3 spans 14 amino acids. Germline V gene data show CDR1 as MDHEN and CDR2 as SYDVKM. CDR3 DNA sequence: TGTGCCAGCCCCCCCAGCGGGAGGGTAGATACGCAGTATTTT. This gives the protein CASPPSGRVDTQYF. Drawing the rest from reference TRBV28 and TRBJ2-3, the complete variable domain is DVKVTQSSRYLVKRTGEKVFLECVQDMDHENMFWYRQDPGLGLRLIYFSYDVKMKEKGDIPEGYSVSREKKERFSLILESASTNQTSMYLCASPPSGRVDTQYFGPGTRLTVL.

The table lists this clone with a count of one. This chain joins TRBV24-1 and TRBJ1-2, with D uncertain. Trimming left V 1 base short and J 8 bases short, with 10 bases between. The V gene's germline CDR1 is KGHDR and CDR2 SFDVKD. The CDR3 consists of 13 residues. CDR3 region: CATSDFPGSGYTF. The CDR3, as DNA: TGTGCCACCAGTGATTTTCCAGGTTCGGGCTACACCTTC.

The chain couples TRBV7-8 to TRBJ2-1; TRBD2 aligns across 11 bases. The CDR3 runs 15 residues. Per the germline V gene, CDR1 is SGHVS and CDR2 is FQNEAQ. With V trimmed by 1 base and J by 12 bases, 8 bases remained unmatched. CDR3 region: CASSLGVAGGQRQFF. CDR3 DNA: TGTGCCAGCAGCTTAGGAGTAGCGGGAGGGCAGCGGCAGTTCTTC.

The chain uses TRBV3-1 (or the pseudogene TRBV3-2) and TRBJ1-1; 7 nucleotides line up with TRBD1. The trim removed 1 base at V and 5 bases at J, leaving 4 bases unmatched. The CDR3 spans 14 residues. The germline CDR1 and CDR2 sequences are LGHDT and YNNKEL (reference sequence). The DNA of the CDR3 is TGTGCCAGCAGCCAAGCGACAGGGCAAACTGAAGCTTTCTTT. It codes for CASSQATGQTEAFF.

The rearrangement joins TRBV9 to TRBJ2-2; TRBD2 might be the D (6 bases). The CDR3 loop spans 16 amino acids. V was clipped by 0 bases and J by 5 bases, with 14 bases between them. The V gene's germline CDR1 is SGDLS and CDR2 YYNGEE. The CDR3 coding sequence is TGTGCCAGCAGCGTAGGGATCCTAGCGTTTACCGGGGAGCTGTTTTTT. This gives the protein CASSVGILAFTGELFF.

The chain combines TRBV7-2 with TRBJ2-5; TRBD2 agrees at 7 bases. Germline CDR1 is SGHTA and CDR2 is FQGNSA. V trimming: 2 bases; J trimming: 2 bases; junction bases outside the gene matches: 2. This CDR3 has 14 residues. The CDR3 DNA sequence: TGTGCCAGCAGCTTATCGCGGGGGCAAGAGACCCAGTACTTC. Its translation is CASSLSRGQETQYF.